This TCR beta chain originates from a study (dated by TCRdb to the mid-2010s). In the study overall: The study set out to test whether tumor-infiltrating Tregs in breast cancer get recruited from blood Tregs or are instead converted in situ from other CD4+ T cell subsets.

Memory CD4+ T cells were isolated as CD4+CD45RO+CD25- cells. Tregs, naive and memory CD4+ T cells from tumor, blood and ipsilateral draining lymph nodes of a few breast cancer patients underwent full-length TCR alpha and beta sequencing. Ficoll density gradient centrifugation was used to isolate mononuclear cells from lymph nodes or from 45 to 50 ml of peripheral blood. Sorted cell populations were confirmed by FACS to exceed 90% purity. With respect to this clonotype: Which antigen it targets is not known. Base-call qualities are not available, and no considerably larger clone is one nucleotide away.

Including cysteine and phenylalanine, the CDR3 has 12 amino acids. The read is trimmed to its CDR3 DNA, 36 bases read in frame from base 1. The germline V gene supplies CDR1 MNHEY and CDR2 SVGEGT. V loses 6 bases of germline sequence and J loses 7 bases, and the interval between the two ends is 12 bases. Findings and caveats that apply to the study as a whole: Tumor-infiltrating Treg TCR alpha and beta sequences overlapped most with tumor naive CD4+ T cells, then with blood naive CD4+ T cells. Tumor memory CD4+ T cell TCR gene usage was found to cluster with blood and lymph node memory CD4+ cells and with lymph node naive CD4+ cells. The validation in the larger cohort was limited to a single TCR beta V-J rearrangement instead of whole repertoires.

Full-length TCR variable regions were amplified by 5' RACE PCR using constant-region reverse primers, and then by semi-nested PCR using Nested Universal Primer A. Using the ReliaPrep RNA Cell Miniprep System, total RNA was extracted, and the SMARTer RACE 5'/3' Kit was then used to reverse transcribe the RNA into 5'RACE-ready cDNA. Multiplex adaptors were used to barcode the full-length TCR alpha and beta libraries, which were then sequenced on an Illumina MiSeq. The authors' pipeline ran thus. For each of nine subset-tissue groups, sequencing data from the five patients were pooled, and the groups were compared by unsupervised clustering of TCR gene usage. The Morisita-Horn index was used to calculate repertoire similarity, with shared sequences weighted by how much each contributed to each repertoire. The raw public reads went through TCRdb reprocessing: fastp at Q25, MiXCR clone calling, in-frame beta chains kept. Each entry merges the rows of one CDR3 protein and shows their most common DNA and genes. Here the V and J calls rest on TCRdb's processing, not on the authors' analysis. The sample yields more than 7,000 distinct CDR3 sequences; 40% were counted once. 4% to 5% of the sample is taken by the ten largest.

The sequencing sample was made of memory CD4+ T cells sorted from blood. The sample's cell subset or site label, decoded: memory CD4+ T cells, CD4+CD45RO+CD25-. In this chain, TRBV6-2 or TRBV6-3 is recombined with TRBJ1-1; the D gene lacks a confident call. The sequence was obtained from a female donor with breast cancer. The nucleotides read TGTGCCAGCAGCTCCCAGGCTCTTGAAGCTTTCTTT. Its translation reads: CASSSQALEAFF.